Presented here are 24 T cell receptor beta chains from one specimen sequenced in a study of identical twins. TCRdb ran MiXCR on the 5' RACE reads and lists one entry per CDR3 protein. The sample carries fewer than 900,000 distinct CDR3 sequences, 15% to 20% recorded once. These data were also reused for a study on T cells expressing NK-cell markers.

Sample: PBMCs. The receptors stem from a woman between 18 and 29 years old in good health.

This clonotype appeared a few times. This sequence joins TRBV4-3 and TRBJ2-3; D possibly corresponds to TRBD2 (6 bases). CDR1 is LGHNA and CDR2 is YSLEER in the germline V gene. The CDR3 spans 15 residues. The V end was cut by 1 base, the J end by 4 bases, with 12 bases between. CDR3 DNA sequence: TGCGCCAGCAGCCAAGGAGCCGGGAGTTCAGATACGCAGTATTTT. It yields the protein CASSQGAGSSDTQYF.

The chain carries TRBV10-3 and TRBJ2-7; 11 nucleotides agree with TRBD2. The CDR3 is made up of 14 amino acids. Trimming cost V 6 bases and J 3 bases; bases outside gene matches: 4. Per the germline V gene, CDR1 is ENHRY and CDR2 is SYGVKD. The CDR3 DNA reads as TGTGCCATCAGGGATACTAGCGGGAGCTACGAGCAGTACTTC. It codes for CAIRDTSGSYEQYF.

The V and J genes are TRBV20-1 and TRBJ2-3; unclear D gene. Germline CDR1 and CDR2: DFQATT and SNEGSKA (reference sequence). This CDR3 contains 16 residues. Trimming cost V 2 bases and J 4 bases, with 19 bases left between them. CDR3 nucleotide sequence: TGCAGTGCTAGACCCTCGAATTTGTTGGGCCCAGATACGCAGTATTTT. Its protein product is CSARPSNLLGPDTQYF.

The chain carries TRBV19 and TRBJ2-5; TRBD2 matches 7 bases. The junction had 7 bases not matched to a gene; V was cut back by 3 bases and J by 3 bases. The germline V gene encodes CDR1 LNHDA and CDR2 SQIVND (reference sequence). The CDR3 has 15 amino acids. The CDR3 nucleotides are TGTGCCAGTAGTATCGAAGCGGGGAATAAAGAGACCCAGTACTTC. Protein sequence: CASSIEAGNKETQYF.

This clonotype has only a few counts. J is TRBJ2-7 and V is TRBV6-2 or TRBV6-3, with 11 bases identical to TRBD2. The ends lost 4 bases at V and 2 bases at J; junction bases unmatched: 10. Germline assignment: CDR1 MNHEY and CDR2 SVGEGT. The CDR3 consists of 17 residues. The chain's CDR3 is CASSSPGTSGTTYEQYF. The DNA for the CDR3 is TGTGCCAGCAGTTCCCCCGGGACTAGCGGAACCACCTACGAGCAGTACTTC.

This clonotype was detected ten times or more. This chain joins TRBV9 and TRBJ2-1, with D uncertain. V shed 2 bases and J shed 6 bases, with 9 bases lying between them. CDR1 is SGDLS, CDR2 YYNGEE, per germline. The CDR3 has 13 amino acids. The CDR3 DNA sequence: TGTGCCAGCAGCGTCGACGCCCGCAATGAGCAGTTCTTC. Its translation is CASSVDARNEQFF.

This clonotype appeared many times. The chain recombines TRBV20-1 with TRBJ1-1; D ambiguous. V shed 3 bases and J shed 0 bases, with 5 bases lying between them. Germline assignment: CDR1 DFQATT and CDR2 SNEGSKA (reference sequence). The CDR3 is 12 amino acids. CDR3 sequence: CSASDMNTEAFF. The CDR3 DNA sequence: TGCAGTGCTAGTGACATGAACACTGAAGCTTTCTTT.

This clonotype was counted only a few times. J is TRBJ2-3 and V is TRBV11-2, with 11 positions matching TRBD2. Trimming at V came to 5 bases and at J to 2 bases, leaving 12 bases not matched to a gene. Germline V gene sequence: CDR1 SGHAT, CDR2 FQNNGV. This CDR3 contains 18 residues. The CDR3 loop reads CASSVRLAGRRVTDTQYF. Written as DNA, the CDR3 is TGTGCCAGCAGCGTGAGACTAGCGGGGCGGAGAGTCACAGATACGCAGTATTTT.

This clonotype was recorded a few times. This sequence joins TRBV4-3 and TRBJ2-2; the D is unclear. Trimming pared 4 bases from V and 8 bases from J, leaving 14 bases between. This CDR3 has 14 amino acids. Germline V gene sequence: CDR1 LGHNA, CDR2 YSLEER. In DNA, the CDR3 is TGCGCCAGCAGCCTTGTCGGGCTGAGGGGGGAGCTGTTTTTT. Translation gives CASSLVGLRGELFF.

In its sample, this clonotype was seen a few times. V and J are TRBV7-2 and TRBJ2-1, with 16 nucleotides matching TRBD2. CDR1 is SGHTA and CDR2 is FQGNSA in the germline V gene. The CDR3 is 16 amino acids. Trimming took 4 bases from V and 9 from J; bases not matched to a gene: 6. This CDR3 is CASSYLGLAGGGEQFF. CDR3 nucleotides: TGTGCCAGCAGCTACCTGGGACTAGCGGGAGGGGGTGAGCAGTTCTTC. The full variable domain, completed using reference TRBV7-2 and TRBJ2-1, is GAGVSQSPSNKVTEKGKDVELRCDPISGHTALYWYRQSLGQGLEFLIYFQGNSAPDKSGLPSDRFSAERTGGSVSTLTIQRTQQEDSAVYLCASSYLGLAGGGEQFFGPGTRLTVL.

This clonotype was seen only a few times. The DNA for the CDR3 is TGTGCCAGCAAGGACGTAGACACTAGCATTTACGAGCAGTACTTC. Translation gives CASKDVDTSIYEQYF. This chain uses TRBV6-1 with TRBJ2-7; TRBD2 is a possible D gene (6 bases). Germline CDR1 MNHNS, CDR2 SASEGT. The CDR3 extends over 15 amino acids. V dropped 7 bases and J dropped 4 bases, with 20 bases sitting between them.

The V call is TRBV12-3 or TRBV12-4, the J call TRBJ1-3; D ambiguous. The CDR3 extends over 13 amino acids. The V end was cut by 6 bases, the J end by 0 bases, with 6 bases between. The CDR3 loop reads CASRRTSGNTIYF. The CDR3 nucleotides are TGTGCCAGCAGAAGGACCTCTGGAAACACCATATATTTT.

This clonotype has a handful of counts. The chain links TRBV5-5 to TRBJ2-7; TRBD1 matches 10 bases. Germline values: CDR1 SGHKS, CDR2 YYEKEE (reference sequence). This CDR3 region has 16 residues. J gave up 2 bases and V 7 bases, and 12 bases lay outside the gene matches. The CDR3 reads CASVPEPGQGTYEQYF. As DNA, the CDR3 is TGTGCCAGCGTACCCGAACCGGGACAGGGGACCTACGAGCAGTACTTC.

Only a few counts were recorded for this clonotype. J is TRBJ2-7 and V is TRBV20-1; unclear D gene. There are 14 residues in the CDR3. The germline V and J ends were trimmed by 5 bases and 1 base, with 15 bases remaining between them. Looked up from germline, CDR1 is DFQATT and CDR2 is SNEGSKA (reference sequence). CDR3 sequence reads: CSAPWKGLSYEQYF. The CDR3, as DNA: TGCAGTGCTCCGTGGAAAGGGCTTTCCTACGAGCAGTACTTC.

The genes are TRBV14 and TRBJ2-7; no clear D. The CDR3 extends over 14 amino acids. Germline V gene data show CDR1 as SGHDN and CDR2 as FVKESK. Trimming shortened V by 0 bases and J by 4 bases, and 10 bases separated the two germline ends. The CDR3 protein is CASSQEGSIYEQYF. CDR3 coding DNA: TGTGCCAGCAGCCAAGAGGGCAGTATATACGAGCAGTACTTC.

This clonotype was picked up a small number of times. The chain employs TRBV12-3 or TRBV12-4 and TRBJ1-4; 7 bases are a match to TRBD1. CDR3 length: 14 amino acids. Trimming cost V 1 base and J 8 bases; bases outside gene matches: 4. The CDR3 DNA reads TGTGCCAGCAGTTTAGAAGGGGGCAAGGAAAAACTGTTTTTT. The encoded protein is CASSLEGGKEKLFF.

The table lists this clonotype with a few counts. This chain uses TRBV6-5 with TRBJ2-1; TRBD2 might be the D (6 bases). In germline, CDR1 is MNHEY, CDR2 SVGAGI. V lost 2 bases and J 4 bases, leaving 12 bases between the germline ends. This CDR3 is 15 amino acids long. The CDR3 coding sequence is TGTGCCAGCAGTTACGGGGTAGCGGAGTACAATGAGCAGTTCTTC. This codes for CASSYGVAEYNEQFF.

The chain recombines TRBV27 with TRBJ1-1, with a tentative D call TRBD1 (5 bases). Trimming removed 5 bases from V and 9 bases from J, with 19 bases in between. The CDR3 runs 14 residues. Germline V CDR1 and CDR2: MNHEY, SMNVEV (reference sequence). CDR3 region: CASSLLGAGNQAFF. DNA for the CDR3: TGTGCCAGCAGTCTGCTAGGGGCAGGGAACCAAGCTTTCTTT.

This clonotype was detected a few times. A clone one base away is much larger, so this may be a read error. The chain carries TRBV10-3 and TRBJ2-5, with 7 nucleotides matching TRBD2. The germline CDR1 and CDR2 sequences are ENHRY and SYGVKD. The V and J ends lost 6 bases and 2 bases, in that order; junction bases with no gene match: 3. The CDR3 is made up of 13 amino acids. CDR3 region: CAISPGLQETQYF. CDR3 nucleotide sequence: TGTGCCATCAGCCCGGGACTACAAGAGACCCAGTACTTC.

This chain's CDR3 is CASSLGTGMKTQYF. The CDR3 DNA reads TGTGCCAGCAGCTTAGGGACAGGGATGAAGACCCAGTACTTC. The gene calls are TRBV7-2 and TRBJ2-5, with 8 nucleotides matching TRBD1. Germline CDR1 is SGHTA and CDR2 is FQGNSA. CDR3 size: 14 residues. V lost 1 base and J lost 6; bases outside the gene matches: 4.

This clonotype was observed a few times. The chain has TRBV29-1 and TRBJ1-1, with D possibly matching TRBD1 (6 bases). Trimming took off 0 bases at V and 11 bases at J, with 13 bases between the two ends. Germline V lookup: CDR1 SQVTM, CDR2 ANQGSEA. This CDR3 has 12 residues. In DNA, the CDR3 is TGCAGCGTTGAAGATCCGGGGGGCAGGGCTTTCTTT. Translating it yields CSVEDPGGRAFF.

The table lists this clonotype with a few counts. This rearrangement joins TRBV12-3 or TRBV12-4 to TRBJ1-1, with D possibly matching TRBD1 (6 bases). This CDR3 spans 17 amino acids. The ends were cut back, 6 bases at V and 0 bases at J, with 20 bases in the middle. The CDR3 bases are TGTGCCAGCAGCCGGGCACTGACAGGAGCCATGAACACTGAAGCTTTCTTT. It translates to CASSRALTGAMNTEAFF.

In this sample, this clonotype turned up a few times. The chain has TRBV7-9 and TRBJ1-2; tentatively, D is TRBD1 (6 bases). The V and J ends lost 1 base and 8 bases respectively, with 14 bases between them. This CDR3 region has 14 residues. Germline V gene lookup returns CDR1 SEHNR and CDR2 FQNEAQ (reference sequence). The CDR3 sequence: CASSLGGSGTGYTF. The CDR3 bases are TGTGCCAGCAGCTTAGGAGGGTCCGGGACAGGCTACACCTTC.

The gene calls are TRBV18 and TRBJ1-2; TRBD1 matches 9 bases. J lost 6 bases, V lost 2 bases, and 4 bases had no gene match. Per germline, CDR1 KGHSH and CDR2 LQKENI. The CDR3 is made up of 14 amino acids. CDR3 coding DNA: TGTGCCAGCTCACCATCCACAGGGGGCGATGGCTACACCTTC. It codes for CASSPSTGGDGYTF. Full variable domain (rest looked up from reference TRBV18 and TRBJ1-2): NAGVMQNPRHLVRRRGQEARLRCSPMKGHSHVYWYRQLPEEGLKFMVYLQKENIIDESGMPKERFSAEFPKEGPSILRIQQVVRGDSAAYFCASSPSTGGDGYTFGSGTRLTVV.